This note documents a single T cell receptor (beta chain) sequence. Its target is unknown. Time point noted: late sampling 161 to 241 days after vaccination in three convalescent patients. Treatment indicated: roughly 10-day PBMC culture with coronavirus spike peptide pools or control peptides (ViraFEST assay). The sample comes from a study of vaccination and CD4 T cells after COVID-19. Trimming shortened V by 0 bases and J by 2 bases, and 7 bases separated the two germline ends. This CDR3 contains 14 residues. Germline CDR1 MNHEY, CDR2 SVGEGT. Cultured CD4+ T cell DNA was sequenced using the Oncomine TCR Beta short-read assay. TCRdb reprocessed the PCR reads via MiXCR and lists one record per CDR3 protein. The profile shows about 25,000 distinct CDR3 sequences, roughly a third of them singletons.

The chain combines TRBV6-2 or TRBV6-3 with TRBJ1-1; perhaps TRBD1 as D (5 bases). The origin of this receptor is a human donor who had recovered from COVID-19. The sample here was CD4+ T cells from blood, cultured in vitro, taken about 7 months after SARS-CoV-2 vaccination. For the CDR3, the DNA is TGTGCCAGCAGTTACTCAGGGGCTAACACTGAAGCTTTCTTT. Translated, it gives CASSYSGANTEAFF.